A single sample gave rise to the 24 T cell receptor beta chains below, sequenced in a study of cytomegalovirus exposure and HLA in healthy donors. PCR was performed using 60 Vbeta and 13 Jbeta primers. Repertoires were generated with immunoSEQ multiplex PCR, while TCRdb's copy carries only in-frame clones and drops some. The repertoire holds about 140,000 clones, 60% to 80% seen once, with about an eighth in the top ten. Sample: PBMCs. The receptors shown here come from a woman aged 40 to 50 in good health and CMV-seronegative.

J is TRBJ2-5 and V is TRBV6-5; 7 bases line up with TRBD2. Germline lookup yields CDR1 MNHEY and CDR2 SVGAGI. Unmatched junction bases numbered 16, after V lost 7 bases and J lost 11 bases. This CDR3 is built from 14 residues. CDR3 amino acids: CASTPPGEAGEQYF. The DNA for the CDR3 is TGTGCCAGCACCCCCCCGGGAGAGGCGGGGGAGCAGTACTTC.

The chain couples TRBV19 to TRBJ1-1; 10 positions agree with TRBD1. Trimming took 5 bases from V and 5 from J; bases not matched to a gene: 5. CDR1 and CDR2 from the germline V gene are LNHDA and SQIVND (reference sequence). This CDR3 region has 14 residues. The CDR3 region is CASSLGTGVTEAFF. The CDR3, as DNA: TGTGCCAGTAGTTTGGGGACAGGGGTTACTGAAGCTTTCTTT.

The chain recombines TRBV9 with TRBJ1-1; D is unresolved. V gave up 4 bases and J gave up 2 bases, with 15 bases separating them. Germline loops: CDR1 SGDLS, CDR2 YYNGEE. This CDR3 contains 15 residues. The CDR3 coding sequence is TGTGCCAGCAGCACCCACTCGTCAGGAAACACTGAAGCTTTCTTT. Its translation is CASSTHSSGNTEAFF.

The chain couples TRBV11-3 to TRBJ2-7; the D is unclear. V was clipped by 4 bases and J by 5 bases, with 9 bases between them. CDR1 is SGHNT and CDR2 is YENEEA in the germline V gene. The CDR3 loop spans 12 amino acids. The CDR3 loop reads CASSWNLDEQYF. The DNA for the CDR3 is TGTGCCAGCAGCTGGAACCTAGACGAGCAGTACTTC.

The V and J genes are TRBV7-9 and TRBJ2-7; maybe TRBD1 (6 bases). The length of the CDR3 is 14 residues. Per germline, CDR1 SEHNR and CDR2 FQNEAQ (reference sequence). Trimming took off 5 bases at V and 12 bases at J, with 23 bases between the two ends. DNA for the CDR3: TGTGCCAGCAGCCCACCGGGACACCCTTCCTGGGTGTACTTC. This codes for CASSPPGHPSWVYF.

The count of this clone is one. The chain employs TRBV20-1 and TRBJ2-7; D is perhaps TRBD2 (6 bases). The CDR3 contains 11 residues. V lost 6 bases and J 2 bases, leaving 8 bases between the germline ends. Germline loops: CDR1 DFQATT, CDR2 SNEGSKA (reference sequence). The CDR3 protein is CSAGGTYEQYF. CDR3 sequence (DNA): TGCAGTGCAGGCGGGACCTACGAGCAGTACTTC.

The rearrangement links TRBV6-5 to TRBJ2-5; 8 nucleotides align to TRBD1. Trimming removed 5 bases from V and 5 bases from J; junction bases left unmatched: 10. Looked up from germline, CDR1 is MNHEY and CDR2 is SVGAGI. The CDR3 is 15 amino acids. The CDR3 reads CASSPQDRAGETQYF. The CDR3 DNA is TGTGCCAGCAGTCCTCAGGACAGGGCGGGGGAGACCCAGTACTTC.

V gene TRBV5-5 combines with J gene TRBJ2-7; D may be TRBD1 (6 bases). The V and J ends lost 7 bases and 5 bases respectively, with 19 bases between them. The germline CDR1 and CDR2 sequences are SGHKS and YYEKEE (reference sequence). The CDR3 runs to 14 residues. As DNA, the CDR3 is TGTGCCAGCGCCCGGGCCAGGGGTGGAAACGAGCAGTACTTC. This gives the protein CASARARGGNEQYF.

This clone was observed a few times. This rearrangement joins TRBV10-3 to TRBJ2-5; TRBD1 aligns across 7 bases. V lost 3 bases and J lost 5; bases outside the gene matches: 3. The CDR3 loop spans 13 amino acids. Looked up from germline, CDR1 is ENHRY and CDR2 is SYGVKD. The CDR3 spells CAISDTGAETQYF. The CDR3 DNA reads TGTGCCATCAGTGACACAGGGGCCGAGACCCAGTACTTC.

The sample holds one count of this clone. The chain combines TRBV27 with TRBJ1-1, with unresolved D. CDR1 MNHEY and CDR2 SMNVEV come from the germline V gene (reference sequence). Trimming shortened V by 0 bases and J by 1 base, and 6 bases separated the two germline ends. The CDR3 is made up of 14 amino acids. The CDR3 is CASSLSSGNTEAFF. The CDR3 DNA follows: TGTGCCAGCAGTTTATCATCAGGGAACACTGAAGCTTTCTTT.

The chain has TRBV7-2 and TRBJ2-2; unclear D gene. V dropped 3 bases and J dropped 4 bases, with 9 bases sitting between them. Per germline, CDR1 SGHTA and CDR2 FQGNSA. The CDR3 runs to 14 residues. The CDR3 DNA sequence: TGTGCCAGCAGCTTCAGCACGGGCACCGGGGAGCTGTTTTTT. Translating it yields CASSFSTGTGELFF.

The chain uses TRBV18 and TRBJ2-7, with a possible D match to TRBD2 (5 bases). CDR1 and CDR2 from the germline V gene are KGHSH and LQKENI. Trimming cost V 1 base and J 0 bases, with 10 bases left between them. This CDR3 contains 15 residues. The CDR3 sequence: CASSPLGGSSYEQYF. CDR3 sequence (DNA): TGTGCCAGCTCACCACTCGGTGGGAGCTCCTACGAGCAGTACTTC.

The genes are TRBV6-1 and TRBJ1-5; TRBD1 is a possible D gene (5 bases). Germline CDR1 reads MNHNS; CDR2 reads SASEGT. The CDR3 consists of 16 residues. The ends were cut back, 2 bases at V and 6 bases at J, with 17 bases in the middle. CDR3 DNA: TGTGCCAGCAGTGAACTGGACCAGGGCTTCGGTCAGCCCCAGCATTTT. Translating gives CASSELDQGFGQPQHF.

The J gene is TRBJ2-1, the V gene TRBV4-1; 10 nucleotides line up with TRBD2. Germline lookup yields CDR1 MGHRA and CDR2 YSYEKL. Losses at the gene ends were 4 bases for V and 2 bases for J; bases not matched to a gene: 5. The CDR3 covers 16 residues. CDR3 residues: CASSRTLAGAYNEQFF. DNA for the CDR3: TGCGCCAGCAGCCGAACCCTAGCGGGGGCCTACAATGAGCAGTTCTTC.

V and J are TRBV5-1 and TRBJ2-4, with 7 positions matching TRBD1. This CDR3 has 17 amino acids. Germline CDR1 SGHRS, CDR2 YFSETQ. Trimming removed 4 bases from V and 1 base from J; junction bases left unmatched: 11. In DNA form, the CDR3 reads TGCGCCAGCAGCCCGGACCGGCCGACAGGGGCCAAAAACATTCAGTACTTC. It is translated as CASSPDRPTGAKNIQYF.

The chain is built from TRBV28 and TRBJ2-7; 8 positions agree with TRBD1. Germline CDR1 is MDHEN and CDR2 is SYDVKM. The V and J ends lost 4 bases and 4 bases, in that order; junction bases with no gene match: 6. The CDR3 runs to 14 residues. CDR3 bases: TGTGCCAGCAGTTGGGGACAGGAGGTTTACGAGCAGTACTTC. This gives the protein CASSWGQEVYEQYF. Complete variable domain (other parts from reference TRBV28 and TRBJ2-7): DVKVTQSSRYLVKRTGEKVFLECVQDMDHENMFWYRQDPGLGLRLIYFSYDVKMKEKGDIPEGYSVSREKKERFSLILESASTNQTSMYLCASSWGQEVYEQYFGPGTRLTVT.

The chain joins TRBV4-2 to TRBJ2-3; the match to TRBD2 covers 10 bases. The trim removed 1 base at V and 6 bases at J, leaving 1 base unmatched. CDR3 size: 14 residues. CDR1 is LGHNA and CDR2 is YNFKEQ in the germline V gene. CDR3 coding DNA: TGTGCCAGCAGCCAAGGACTAGCGGGTGATACGCAGTATTTT. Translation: CASSQGLAGDTQYF.

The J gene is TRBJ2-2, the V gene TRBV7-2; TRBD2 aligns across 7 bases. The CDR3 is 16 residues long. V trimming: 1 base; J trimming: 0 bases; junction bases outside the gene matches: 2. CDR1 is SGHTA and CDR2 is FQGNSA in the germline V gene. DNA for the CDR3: TGTGCCAGCAGCTTAGGGCTAGCGGCGAACACCGGGGAGCTGTTTTTT. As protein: CASSLGLAANTGELFF. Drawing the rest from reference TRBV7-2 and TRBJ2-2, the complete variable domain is GAGVSQSPSNKVTEKGKDVELRCDPISGHTALYWYRQSLGQGLEFLIYFQGNSAPDKSGLPSDRFSAERTGGSVSTLTIQRTQQEDSAVYLCASSLGLAANTGELFFGEGSRLTVL.

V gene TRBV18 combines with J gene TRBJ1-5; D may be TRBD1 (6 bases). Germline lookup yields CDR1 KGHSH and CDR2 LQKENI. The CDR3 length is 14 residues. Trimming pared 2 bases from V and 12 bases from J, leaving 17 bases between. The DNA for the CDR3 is TGTGCCAGCTCACCAACCGGAGGTAGGGGGATCCAGCATTTT. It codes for CASSPTGGRGIQHF. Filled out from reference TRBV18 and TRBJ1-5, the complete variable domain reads NAGVMQNPRHLVRRRGQEARLRCSPMKGHSHVYWYRQLPEEGLKFMVYLQKENIIDESGMPKERFSAEFPKEGPSILRIQQVVRGDSAAYFCASSPTGGRGIQHFGDGTRLSIL.

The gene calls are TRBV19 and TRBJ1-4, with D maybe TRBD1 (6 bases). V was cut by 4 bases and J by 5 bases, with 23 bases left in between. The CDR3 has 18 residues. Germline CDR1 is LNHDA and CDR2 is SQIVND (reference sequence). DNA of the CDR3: TGTGCCAGTAGTAGGGACACAATAAGCCCTAAACGGAATGAAAAACTGTTTTTT. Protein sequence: CASSRDTISPKRNEKLFF.

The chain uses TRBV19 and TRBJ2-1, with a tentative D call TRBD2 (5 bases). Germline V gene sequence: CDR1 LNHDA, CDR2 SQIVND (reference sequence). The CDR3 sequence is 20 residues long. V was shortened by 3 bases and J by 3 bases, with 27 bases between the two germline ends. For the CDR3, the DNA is TGTGCCAGTAGTATCTGGGTAAAACTAGACCCCTCACAAAGCTACAATGAGCAGTTCTTC. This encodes CASSIWVKLDPSQSYNEQFF.

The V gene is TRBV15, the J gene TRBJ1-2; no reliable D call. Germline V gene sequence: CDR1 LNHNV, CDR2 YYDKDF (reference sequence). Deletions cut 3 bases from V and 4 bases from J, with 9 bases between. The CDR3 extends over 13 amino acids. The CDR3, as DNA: TGTGCCACCAGCAGCTACGGGATCTATGGCTACACCTTC. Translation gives CATSSYGIYGYTF.

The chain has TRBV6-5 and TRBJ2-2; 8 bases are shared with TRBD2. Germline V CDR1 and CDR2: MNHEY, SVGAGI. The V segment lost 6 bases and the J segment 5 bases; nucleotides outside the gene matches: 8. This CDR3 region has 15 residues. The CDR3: CASSRGGAETGELFF. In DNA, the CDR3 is TGTGCCAGCAGCCGGGGGGGAGCGGAAACCGGGGAGCTGTTTTTT.

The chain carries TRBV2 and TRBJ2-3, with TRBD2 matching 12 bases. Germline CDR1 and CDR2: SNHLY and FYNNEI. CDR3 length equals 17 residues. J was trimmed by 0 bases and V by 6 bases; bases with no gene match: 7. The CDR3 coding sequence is TGTGCCAGCAGGCGACTAGCGGGAGAGCCTAGCACAGATACGCAGTATTTT. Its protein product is CASRRLAGEPSTDTQYF.